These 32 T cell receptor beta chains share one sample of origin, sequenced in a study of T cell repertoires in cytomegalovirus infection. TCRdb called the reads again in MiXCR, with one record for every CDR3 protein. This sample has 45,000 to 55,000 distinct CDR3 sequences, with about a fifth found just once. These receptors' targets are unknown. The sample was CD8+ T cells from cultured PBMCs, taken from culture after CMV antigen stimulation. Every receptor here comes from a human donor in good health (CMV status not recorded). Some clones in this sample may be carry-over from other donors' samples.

The chain's CDR3 is CASKDGLNTEAFF. CDR3 bases: TGTGCCAGCAAGGACGGCCTGAACACTGAAGCTTTCTTT. The chain joins TRBV6-1 to TRBJ1-1; D is unclear. From germline, CDR1 is MNHNS and CDR2 SASEGT. The CDR3 runs 13 residues. V was pared by 7 bases and J by 0 bases, with 9 bases between.

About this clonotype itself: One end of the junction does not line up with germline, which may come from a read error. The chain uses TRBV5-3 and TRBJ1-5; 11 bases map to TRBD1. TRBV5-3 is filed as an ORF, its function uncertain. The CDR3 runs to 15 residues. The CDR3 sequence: CARSTGTGGNQPQNF. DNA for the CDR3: TGTGCCAGAAGCACCGGGACAGGGGGGAATCAGCCCCAGAATTTT.

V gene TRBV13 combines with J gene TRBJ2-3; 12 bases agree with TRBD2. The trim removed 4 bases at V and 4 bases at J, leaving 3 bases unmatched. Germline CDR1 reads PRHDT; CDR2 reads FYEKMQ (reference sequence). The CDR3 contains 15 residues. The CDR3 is CASSWRLAGADTQYF. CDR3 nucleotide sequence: TGTGCCAGCAGCTGGAGACTAGCGGGGGCAGATACGCAGTATTTT.

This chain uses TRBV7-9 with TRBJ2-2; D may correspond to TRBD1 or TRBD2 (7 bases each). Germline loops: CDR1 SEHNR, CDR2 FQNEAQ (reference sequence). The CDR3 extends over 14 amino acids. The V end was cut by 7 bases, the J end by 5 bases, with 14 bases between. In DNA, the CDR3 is TGTGCCAGCACCTCCCAGGGGGGGACCGGGGAGCTGTTTTTT. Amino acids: CASTSQGGTGELFF.

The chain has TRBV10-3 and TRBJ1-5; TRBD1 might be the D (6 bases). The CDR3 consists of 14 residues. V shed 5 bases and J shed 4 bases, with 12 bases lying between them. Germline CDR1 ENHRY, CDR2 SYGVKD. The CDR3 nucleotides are TGTGCCATCAGTCCACAGGGATGGAATCAGCCCCAGCATTTT. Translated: CAISPQGWNQPQHF.

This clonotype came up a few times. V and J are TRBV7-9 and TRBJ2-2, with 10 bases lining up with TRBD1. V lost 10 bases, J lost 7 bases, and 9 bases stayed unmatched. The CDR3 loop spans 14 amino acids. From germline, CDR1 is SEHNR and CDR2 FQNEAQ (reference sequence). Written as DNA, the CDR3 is TGTGCCACCCTAGACAGGGGGCTTCACGGGGAGCTGTTTTTT. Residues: CATLDRGLHGELFF.

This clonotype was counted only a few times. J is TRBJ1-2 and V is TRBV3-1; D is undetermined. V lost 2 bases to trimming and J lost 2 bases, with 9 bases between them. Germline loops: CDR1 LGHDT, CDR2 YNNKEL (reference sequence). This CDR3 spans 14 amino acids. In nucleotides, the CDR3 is TGTGCCAGCAGCCAAAGGTCAGAAAACTATGGCTACACCTTC. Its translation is CASSQRSENYGYTF. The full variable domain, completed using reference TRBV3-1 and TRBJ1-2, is DTAVSQTPKYLVTQMGNDKSIKCEQNLGHDTMYWYKQDSKKFLKIMFSYNNKELIINETVPNRFSPKSPDKAHLNLHINSLELGDSAVYFCASSQRSENYGYTFGSGTRLTVV.

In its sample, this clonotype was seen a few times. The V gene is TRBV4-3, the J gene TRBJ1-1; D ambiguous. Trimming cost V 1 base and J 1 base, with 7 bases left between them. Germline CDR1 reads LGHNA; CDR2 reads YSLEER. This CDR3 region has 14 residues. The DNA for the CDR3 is TGCGCCAGCAGCCAAGGTCGGCAGAACACTGAAGCTTTCTTT. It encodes CASSQGRQNTEAFF.

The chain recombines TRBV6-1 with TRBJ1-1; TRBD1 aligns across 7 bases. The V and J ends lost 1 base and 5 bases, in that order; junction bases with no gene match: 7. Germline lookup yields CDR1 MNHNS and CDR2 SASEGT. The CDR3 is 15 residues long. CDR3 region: CASSEVLGGATEAFF. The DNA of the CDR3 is TGTGCCAGCAGTGAAGTTTTAGGGGGCGCAACTGAAGCTTTCTTT.

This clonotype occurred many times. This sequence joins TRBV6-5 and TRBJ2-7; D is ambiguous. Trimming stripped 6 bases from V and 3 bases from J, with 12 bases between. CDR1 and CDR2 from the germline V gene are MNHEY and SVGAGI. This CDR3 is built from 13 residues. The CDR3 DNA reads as TGTGCCAGCAGGACCGGAGTAGACTACGAGCAGTACTTC. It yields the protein CASRTGVDYEQYF.

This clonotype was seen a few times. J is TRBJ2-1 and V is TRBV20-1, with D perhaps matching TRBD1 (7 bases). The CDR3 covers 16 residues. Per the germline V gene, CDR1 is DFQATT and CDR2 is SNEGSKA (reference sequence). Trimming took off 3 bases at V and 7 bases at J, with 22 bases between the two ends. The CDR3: CSARGEETGRSNEQFF. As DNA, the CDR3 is TGCAGTGCTAGGGGGGAGGAGACAGGGAGGAGTAATGAGCAGTTCTTC.

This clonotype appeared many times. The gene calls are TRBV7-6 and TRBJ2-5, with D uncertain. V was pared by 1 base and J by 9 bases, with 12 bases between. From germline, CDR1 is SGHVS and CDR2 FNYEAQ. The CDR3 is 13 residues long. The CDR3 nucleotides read TGTGCCAGCAGCTTAGGGCGGAGACGGGCCCAGTACTTC. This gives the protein CASSLGRRRAQYF.

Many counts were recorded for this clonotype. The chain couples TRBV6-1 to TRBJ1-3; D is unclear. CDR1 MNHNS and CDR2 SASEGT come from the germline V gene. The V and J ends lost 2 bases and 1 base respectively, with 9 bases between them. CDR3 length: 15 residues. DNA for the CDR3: TGTGCCAGCAGTGAAAGGTGGAGTTCTGGAAACACCATATATTTT. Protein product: CASSERWSSGNTIYF.

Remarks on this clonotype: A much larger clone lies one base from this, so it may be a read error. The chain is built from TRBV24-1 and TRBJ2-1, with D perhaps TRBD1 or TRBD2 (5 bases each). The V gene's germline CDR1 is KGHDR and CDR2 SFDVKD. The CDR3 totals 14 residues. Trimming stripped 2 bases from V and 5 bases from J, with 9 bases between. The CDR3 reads CATSDWGRHNEQFF. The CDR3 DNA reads TGTGCCACCAGTGATTGGGGGAGACACAATGAGCAGTTCTTC.

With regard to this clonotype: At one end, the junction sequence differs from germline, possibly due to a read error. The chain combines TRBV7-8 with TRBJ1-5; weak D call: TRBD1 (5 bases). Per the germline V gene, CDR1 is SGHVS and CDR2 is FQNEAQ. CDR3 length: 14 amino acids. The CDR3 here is CASSSLDNDQHQHF. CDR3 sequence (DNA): TGTGCCAGCAGCTCCCTGGACAATGATCAGCACCAGCATTTT. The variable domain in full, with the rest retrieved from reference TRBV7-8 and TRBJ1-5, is GAGVSQSPRYKVAKRGQDVALRCDPISGHVSLFWYQQALGQGPEFLTYFQNEAQLDKSGLPSDRFFAERPEGSVSTLKIQRTQQEDSAVYLCASSSLDNDQHQHFGDGTRLSIL.

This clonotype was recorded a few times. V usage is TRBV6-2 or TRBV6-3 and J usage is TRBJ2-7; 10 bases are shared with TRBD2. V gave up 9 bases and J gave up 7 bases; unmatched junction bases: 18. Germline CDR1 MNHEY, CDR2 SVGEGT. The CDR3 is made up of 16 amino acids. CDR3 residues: CASSPEGLAGAEEQYF. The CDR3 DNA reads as TGTGCCAGTTCACCAGAGGGGCTAGCGGGAGCGGAAGAGCAGTACTTC.

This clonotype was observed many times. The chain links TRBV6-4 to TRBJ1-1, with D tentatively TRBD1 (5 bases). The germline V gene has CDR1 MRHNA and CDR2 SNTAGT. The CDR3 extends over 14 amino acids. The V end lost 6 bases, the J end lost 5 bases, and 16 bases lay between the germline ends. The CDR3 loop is CASSAVGGATEAFF. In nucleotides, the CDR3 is TGTGCCAGCAGCGCTGTAGGAGGGGCAACTGAAGCTTTCTTT.

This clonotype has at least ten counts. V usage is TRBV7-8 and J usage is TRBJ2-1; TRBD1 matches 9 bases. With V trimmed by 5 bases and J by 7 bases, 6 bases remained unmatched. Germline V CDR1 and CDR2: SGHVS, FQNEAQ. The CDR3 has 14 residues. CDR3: CASSQRDRVNEQFF. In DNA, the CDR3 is TGTGCCAGCAGCCAGAGGGACAGGGTGAATGAGCAGTTCTTC.

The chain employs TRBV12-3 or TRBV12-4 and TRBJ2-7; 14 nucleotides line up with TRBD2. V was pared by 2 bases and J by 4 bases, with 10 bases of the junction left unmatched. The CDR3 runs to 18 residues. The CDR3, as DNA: TGTGCCAGCAGTTTATATATGGGGACTAGCGGGAGTTTGTACGAGCAGTACTTC. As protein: CASSLYMGTSGSLYEQYF.

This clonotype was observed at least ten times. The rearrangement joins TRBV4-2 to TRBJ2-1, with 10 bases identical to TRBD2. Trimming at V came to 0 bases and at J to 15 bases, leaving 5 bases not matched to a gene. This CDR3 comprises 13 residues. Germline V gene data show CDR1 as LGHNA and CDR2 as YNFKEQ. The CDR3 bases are TGTGCCAGCAGCCAAGAGGAAGCGGGGGGGGGGTTCTTC. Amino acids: CASSQEEAGGGFF.

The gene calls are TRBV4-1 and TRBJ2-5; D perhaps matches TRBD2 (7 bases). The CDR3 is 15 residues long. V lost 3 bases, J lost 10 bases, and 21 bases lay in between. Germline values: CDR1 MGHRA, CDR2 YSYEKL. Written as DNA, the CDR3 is TGCGCCAGCAGCCAGGGGGGGGGCTCTGGTCTGGACCAGTACTTC. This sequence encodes CASSQGGGSGLDQYF.

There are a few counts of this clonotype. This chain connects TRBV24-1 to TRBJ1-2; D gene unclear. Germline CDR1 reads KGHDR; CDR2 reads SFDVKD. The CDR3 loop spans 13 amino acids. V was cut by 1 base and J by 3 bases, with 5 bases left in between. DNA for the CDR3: TGTGCCACCAGTGATTTCCCCCACTATGGCTACACCTTC. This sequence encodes CATSDFPHYGYTF.

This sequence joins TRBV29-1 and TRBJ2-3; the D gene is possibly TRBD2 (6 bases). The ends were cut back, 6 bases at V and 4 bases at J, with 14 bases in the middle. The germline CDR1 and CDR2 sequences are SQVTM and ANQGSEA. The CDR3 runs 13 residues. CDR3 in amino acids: CSVEQGGSDTQYF. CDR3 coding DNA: TGCAGCGTGGAGCAGGGAGGATCAGATACGCAGTATTTT.

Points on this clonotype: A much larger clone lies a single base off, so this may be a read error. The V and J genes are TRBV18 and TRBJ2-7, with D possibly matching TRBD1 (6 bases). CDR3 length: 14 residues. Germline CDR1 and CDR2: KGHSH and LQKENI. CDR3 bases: TGTGTCAGCTCACCAGTGCAGGGGTACGACGAGCAGTACTTC. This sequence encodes CVSSPVQGYDEQYF.

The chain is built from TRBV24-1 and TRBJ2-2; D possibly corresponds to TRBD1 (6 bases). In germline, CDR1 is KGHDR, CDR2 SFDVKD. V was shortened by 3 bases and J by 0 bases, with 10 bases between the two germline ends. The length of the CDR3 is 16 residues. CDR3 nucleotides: TGTGCCACCAGTGATAGGGCAGGGGCGAACACCGGGGAGCTGTTTTTT. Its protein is CATSDRAGANTGELFF.

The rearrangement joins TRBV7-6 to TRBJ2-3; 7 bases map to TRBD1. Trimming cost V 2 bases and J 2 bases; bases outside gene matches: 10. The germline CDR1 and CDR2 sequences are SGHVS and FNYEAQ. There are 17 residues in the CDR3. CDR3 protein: CASSLRLGTETTDTQYF. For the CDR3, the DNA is TGTGCCAGCAGCTTAAGGCTGGGGACAGAGACCACAGATACGCAGTATTTT.

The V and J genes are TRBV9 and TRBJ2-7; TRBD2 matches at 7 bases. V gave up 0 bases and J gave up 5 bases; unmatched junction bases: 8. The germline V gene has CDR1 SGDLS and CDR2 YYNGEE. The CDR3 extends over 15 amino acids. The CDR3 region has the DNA TGTGCCAGCAGCGTAGGAGGTAGCGGGTTCCACGAGCAGTACTTC. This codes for CASSVGGSGFHEQYF.

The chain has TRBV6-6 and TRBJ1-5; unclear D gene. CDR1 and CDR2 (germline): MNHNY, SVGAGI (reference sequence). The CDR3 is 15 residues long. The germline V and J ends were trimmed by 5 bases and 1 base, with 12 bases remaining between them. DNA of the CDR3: TGTGCCAGCAGTCCCGGCTTAGAGAGCAATCAGCCCCAGCATTTT. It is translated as CASSPGLESNQPQHF.

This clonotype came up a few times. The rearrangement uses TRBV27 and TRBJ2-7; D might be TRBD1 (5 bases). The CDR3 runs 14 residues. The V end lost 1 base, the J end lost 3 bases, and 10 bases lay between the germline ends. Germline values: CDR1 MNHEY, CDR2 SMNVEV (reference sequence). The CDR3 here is CASSLLGPGYEQYF. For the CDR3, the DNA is TGTGCCAGCAGTTTATTGGGGCCCGGCTACGAGCAGTACTTC.

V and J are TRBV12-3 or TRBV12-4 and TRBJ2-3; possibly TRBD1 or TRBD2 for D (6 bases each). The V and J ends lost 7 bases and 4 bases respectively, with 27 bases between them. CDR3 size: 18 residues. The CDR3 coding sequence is TGTGCCAGCACTCCGTGGGGGGCGAGAAAAGGGAGGCCAGATACGCAGTATTTT. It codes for CASTPWGARKGRPDTQYF.

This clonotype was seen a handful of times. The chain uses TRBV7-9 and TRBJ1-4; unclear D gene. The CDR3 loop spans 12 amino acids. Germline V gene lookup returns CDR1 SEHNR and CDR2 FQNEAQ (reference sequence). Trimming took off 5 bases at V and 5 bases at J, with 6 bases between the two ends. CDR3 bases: TGTGCCAGCAGCCCGACCAATGAAAAACTGTTTTTT. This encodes CASSPTNEKLFF.

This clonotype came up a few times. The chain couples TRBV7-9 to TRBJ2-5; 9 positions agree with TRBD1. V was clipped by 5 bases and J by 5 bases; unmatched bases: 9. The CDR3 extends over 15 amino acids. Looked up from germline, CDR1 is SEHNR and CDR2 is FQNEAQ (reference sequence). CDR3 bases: TGTGCCAGCAGCCCGAGGGGACAGGGTTACGAGACCCAGTACTTC. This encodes CASSPRGQGYETQYF.